The clone carrying this T cell receptor beta chain appeared a single time. Its antigen is currently unknown. Execution of the assay was at deep level. Every subset had its genomic DNA shared out evenly among several immunoSEQ plates. Only in-frame clones appear in the TCRdb table, and some are missing; sequencing was by immunoSEQ multiplex PCR. The sample lists fewer than 800,000 clones; around 92% were seen once. CD45RO-negative, CCR7-selected cells formed the naive CD8 fraction, which excluded terminally differentiated effector memory CD45RA+ cells. These data belong to a study of shared clonotypes between healthy human individuals. Study-wide points: Roughly 4.6% of naive CD4 clonotypes were common to a few donors. Sequencing depth was a factor that was expected to affect clonotype sharing among donors.

This CDR3 has 13 residues. V was shortened by 0 bases and J by 2 bases, with 4 bases between the two germline ends. Germline lookup yields CDR1 SGHRS and CDR2 YFSETQ. The J gene is TRBJ2-3, the V gene TRBV5-1; D is undetermined. This receptor was taken from a young man in good health. Sequences were obtained from naive CD8+ T cells sorted from blood. The CDR3 DNA is TGCGCCAGCAGCTTGGCCCCCACAGATACGCAGTATTTT. This translates into CASSLAPTDTQYF.